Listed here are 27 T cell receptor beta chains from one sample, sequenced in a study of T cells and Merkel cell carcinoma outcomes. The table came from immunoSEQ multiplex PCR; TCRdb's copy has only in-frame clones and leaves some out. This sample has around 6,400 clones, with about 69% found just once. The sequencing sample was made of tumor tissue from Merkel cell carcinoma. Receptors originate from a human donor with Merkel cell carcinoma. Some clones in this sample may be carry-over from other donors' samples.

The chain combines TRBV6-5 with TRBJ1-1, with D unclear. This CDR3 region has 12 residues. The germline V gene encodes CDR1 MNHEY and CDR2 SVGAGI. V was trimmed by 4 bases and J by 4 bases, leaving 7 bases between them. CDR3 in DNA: TGTGCCAGCAGTTCCTGGGGCACTGAAGCTTTCTTT. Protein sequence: CASSSWGTEAFF.

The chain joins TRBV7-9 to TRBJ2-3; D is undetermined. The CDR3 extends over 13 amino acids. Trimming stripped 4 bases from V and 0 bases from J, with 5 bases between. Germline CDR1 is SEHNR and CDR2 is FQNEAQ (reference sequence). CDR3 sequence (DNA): TGTGCCAGCAGCTGGGGTAGCACAGATACGCAGTATTTT. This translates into CASSWGSTDTQYF.

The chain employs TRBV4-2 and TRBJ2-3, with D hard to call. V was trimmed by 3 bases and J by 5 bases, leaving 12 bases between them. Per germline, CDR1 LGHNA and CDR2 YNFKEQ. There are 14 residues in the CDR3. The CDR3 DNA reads TGTGCCAGCAGCCAGGAACCGGGTGTAGATACGCAGTATTTT. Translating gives CASSQEPGVDTQYF.

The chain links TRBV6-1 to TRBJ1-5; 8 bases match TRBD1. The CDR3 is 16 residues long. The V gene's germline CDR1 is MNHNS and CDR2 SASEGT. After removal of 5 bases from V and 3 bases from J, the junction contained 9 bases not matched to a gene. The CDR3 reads CASSQGQGGVNQPQHF. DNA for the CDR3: TGTGCCAGCAGTCAAGGACAGGGTGGGGTCAATCAGCCCCAGCATTTT.

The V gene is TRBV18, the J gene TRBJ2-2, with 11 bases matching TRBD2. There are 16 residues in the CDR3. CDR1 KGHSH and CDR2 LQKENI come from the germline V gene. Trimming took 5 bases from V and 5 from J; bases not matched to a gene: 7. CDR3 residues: CASSSTSGSSTGELFF. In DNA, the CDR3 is TGTGCCAGCTCATCTACTAGCGGGAGCAGTACCGGGGAGCTGTTTTTT.

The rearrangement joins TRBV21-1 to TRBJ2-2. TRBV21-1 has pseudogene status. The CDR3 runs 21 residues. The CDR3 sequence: CASSKPGHRVAGFADTGELFF. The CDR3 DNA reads TGTGCCAGCAGCAAACCCGGGCACAGGGTCGCGGGATTCGCGGACACCGGGGAGCTGTTTTTT.

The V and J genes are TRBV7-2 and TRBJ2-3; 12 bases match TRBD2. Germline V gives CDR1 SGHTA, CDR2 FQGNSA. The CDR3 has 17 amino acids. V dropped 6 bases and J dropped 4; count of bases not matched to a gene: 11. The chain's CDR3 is CASSARRTSGTADTQYF. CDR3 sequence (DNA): TGTGCCAGCAGTGCTAGGAGGACTAGCGGGACTGCAGATACGCAGTATTTT.

For the CDR3, the DNA is TGTGCCAGCAGCACCCAAGGGTGGGCCGAAAAACTGTTTTTT. It is translated as CASSTQGWAEKLFF. The rearrangement uses TRBV11-3 and TRBJ1-4, with D hard to call. V shed 5 bases and J shed 8 bases, with 15 bases lying between them. The CDR3 has 14 residues. The V gene's germline CDR1 is SGHNT and CDR2 YENEEA.

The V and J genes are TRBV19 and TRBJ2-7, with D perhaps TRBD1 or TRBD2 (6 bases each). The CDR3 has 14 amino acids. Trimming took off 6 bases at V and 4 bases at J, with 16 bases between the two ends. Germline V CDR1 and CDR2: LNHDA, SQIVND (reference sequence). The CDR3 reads CASSQGLAIYEQYF. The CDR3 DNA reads TGTGCCAGTAGCCAGGGGCTAGCGATATACGAGCAGTACTTC.

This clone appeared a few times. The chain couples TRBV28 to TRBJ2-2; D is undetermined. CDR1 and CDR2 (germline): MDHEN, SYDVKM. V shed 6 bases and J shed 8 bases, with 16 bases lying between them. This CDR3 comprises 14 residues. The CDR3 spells CASSPGFRTGELFF. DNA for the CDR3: TGTGCCAGCAGCCCCGGATTTAGAACAGGGGAGCTGTTTTTT.

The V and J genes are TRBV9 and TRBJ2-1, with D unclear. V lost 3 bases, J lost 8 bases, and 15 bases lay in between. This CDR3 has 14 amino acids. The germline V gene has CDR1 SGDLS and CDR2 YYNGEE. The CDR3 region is CASSEAVVGYEQFF. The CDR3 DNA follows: TGTGCCAGCAGCGAGGCAGTCGTAGGGTATGAGCAGTTCTTC. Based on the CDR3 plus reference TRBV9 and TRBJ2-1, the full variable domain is DSGVTQTPKHLITATGQRVTLRCSPRSGDLSVYWYQQSLDQGLQFLIQYYNGEERAKGNILERFSAQQFPDLHSELNLSSLELGDSALYFCASSEAVVGYEQFFGPGTRLTVL.

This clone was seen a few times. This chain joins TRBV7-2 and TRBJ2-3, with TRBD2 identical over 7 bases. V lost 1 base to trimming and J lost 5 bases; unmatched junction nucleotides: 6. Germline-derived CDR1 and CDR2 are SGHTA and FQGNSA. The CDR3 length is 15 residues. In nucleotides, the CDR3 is TGTGCCAGCAGCTTAGTGGGAGGGCGGAAAGATACGCAGTATTTT. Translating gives CASSLVGGRKDTQYF.

The DNA of the CDR3 is TGTGCCAGCAGTTTATACCCCCCACTAGCGGGAGTTAATGAGCAGTTCTTC. Amino acid sequence: CASSLYPPLAGVNEQFF. The V gene is TRBV27, the J gene TRBJ2-1, with TRBD2 identical over 11 bases. Germline V lookup: CDR1 MNHEY, CDR2 SMNVEV (reference sequence). Trimming at V came to 1 base and at J to 7 bases, leaving 9 bases not matched to a gene. The CDR3 contains 17 residues.

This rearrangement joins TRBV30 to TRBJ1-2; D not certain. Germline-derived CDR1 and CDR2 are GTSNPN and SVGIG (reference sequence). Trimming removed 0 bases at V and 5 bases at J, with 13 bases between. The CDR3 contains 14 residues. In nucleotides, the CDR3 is TGTGCCTGGAGTGTTCAATCGGGCCCTTATGGCTACACCTTC. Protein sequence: CAWSVQSGPYGYTF.

This chain's CDR3 is CASSSSRRGLAYEQYF. In nucleotides, the CDR3 is TGTGCCAGCTCATCGAGCCGTAGGGGGTTAGCCTACGAGCAGTACTTC. The chain is built from TRBV18 and TRBJ2-7; maybe TRBD1 (6 bases). The CDR3 loop spans 16 amino acids. Germline V CDR1 and CDR2: KGHSH, LQKENI. V lost 5 bases and J 2 bases, leaving 19 bases between the germline ends.

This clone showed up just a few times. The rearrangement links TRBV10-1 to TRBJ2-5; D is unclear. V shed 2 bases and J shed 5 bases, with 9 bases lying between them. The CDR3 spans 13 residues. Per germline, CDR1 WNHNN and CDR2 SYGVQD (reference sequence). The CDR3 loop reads CASSEGRVETQYF. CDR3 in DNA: TGCGCCAGCAGTGAGGGTAGGGTTGAGACCCAGTACTTC.

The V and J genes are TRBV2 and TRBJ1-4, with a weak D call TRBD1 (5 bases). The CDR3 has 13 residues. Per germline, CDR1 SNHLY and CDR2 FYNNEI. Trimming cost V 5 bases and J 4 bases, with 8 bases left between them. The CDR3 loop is CASSRDHNEKLFF. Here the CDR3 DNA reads TGTGCCAGCAGTAGGGACCATAATGAAAAACTGTTTTTT.

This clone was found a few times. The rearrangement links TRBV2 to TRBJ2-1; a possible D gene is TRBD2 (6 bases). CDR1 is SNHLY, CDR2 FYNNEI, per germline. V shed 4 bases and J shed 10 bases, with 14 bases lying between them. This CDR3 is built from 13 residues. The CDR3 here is CASSGFGGLEQFF. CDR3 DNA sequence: TGTGCCAGCAGTGGCTTTGGGGGGTTGGAGCAGTTCTTC.

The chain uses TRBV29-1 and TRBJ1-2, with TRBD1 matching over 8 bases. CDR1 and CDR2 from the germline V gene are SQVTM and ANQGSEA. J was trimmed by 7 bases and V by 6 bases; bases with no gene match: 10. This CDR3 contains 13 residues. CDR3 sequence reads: CSVGRAGGGGYTF. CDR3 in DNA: TGCAGCGTGGGAAGGGCAGGGGGCGGTGGCTACACCTTC.

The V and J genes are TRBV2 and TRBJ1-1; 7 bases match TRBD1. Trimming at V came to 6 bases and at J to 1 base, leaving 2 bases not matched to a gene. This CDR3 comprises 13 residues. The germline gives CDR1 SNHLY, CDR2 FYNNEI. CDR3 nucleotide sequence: TGTGCCAGCAGCCGGACAGGGAACACTGAAGCTTTCTTT. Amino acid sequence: CASSRTGNTEAFF.

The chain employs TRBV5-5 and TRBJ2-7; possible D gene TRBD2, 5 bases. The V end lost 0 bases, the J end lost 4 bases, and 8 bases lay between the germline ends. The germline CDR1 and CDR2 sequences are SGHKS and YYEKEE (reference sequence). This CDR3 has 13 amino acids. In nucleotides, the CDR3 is TGTGCCAGCAGCTTGGCCGAGGGATACGAGCAGTACTTC. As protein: CASSLAEGYEQYF. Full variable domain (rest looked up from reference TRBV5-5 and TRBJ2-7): DAGVTQSPTHLIKTRGQQVTLRCSPISGHKSVSWYQQVLGQGPQFIFQYYEKEERGRGNFPDRFSARQFPNYSSELNVNALLLGDSALYLCASSLAEGYEQYFGPGTRLTVT.

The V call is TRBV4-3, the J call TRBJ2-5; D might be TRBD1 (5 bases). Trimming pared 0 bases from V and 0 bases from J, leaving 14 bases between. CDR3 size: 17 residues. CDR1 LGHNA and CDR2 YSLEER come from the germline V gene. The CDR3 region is CASSQEMSGHHQETQYF. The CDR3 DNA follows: TGCGCCAGCAGCCAAGAAATGTCAGGGCACCACCAAGAGACCCAGTACTTC.

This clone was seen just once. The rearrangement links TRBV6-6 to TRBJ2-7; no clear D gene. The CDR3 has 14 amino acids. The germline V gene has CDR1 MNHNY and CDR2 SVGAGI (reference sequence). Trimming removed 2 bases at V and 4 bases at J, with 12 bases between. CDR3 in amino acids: CASSYGAFRYEQYF. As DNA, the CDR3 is TGTGCCAGCAGTTACGGTGCCTTCCGTTACGAGCAGTACTTC.

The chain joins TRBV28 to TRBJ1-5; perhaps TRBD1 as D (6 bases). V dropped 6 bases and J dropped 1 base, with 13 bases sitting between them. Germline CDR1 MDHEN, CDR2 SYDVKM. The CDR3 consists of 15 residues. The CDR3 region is CASRTGTLSNQPQHF. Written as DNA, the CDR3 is TGTGCCAGCAGAACCGGGACACTGAGCAATCAGCCCCAGCATTTT.

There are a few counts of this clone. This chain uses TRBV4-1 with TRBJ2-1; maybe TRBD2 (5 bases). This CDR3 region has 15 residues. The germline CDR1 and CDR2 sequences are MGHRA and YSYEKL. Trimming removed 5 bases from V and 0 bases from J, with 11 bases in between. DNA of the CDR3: TGCGCCAGCAGCATTAGTGGGAGCTCCTACAATGAGCAGTTCTTC. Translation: CASSISGSSYNEQFF.

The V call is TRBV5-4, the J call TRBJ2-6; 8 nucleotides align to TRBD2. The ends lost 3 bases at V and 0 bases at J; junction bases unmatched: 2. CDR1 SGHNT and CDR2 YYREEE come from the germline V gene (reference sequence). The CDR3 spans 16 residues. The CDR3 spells CASSSGGTSGANVLTF. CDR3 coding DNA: TGTGCCAGCAGCTCGGGAGGGACCTCTGGGGCCAACGTCCTGACTTTC.

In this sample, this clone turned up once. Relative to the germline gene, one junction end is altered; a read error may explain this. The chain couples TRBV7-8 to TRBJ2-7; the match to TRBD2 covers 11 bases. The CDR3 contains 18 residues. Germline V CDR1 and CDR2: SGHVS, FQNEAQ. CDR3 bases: TGTGTCAGCAGCTCGAGCGGGAGACTAGCGGGGAATCCCTACGAGCAGTACTTC. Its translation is CVSSSSGRLAGNPYEQYF.